This TCR beta chain was profiled in a study of CD8+ T cells in alopecia areata. Study-wide background: Treated patients were given 5 to 10 mg oral tofacitinib twice daily. Study findings and constraints: Sequencing of scalp tissue also captures the resident alphabeta T cells of normal skin. Having one nonresponder leaves uncertain how baseline CD8+ expansion relates to response.

The V and J ends lost 1 base and 11 bases respectively, with 15 bases between them. Germline assignment: CDR1 MNHEY and CDR2 SVGAGI. The CDR3 has 14 amino acids. Treatment here: oral pan-JAK inhibitor, 5-10 mg twice daily. Researchers gathered lesional scalp punch biopsies and peripheral blood from patients with alopecia areata. RNA, once extracted, was reverse transcribed into cDNA for use as the sequencing template. Clones were sequenced by immunoSEQ multiplex PCR, and TCRdb holds only the in-frame ones, with some missing. The sample records 150,000 or so clones, around 87% being singletons. A remark on this clone: Its antigen is not known.

This TCR was sampled from a human donor with alopecia areata. The sequencing here drew on CD8+ T cells sorted from blood, taken at week 4, from a patient treated with tofacitinib. The chain uses TRBV6-5 and TRBJ2-1; D is undetermined. CDR3 nucleotides: TGTGCCAGCAGTTACTTTGGGGAAATGGGGAAGCAGTTCTTC. Translating it yields CASSYFGEMGKQFF.